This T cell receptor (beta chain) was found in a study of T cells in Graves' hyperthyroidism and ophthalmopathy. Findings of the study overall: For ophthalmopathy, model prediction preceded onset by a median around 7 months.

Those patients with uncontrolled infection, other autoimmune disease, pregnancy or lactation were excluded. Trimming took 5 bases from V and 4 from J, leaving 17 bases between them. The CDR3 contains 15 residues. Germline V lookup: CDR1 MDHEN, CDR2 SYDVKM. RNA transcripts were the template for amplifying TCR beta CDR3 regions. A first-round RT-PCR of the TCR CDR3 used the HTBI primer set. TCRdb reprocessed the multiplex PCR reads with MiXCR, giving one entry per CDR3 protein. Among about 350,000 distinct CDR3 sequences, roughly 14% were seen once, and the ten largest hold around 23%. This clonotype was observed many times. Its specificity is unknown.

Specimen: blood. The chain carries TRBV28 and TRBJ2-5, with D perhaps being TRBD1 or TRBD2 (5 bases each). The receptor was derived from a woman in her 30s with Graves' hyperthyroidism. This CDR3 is CASSLDSLRGETQYF. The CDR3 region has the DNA TGTGCCAGCAGTCTTGACAGCCTGAGGGGAGAGACCCAGTACTTC.